This is a list of T cell receptor beta chains from one sample in a study of T cells after yellow fever vaccination. One entry per CDR3 protein results from TCRdb running MiXCR on the 5' RACE reads. Among about 49,000 distinct CDR3 sequences listed, 7% to 8.5% were seen once. Source: CD8+ T cells sorted from PBMCs, taken roughly 14 days after the first yellow fever vaccination. The source is a man younger than 30 who received the YFV17D yellow fever vaccine. Both conserved end residues are part of each CDR3. The D gene is left open where the match is weak. Rows may omit the clone size; those that give it use once, few, many or a size class.

>many|TRBJ1-1|TRBD1|14|TRBV20-1
TGCAGTGCGACAGGGGTGATCTGGGGCACTGAAGCTTTCTTT
CSATGVIWGTEAFF
>.|TRBJ1-5|TRBD1|19|TRBV7-8
TGTGCCAGCAGCCATTATTCCCACTCCGGGACAGGGGGGAATCAGCCCCAGCATTTT
CASSHYSHSGTGGNQPQHF
>many|TRBJ1-2|.|11|TRBV29-1
TGCAGCGTTGACGGGGTTTACGGCTACACCTTC
CSVDGVYGYTF
>many|TRBJ1-1|.|15|TRBV7-9
TGTGCCAGCAGCTTTCCGGGACCGTCGAACACTGAAGCTTTCTTT
CASSFPGPSNTEAFF
>few|TRBJ1-5|TRBD1|17|TRBV12-3/TRBV12-4
TGTGCCAGCAAAACCGGACAGGGGGCCCCCGGGCGCCAGCCCCAGCATTTT
CASKTGQGAPGRQPQHF
>many|TRBJ2-3|.|13|TRBV29-1
TGCAGCGTTGACGGAACCGGGACAGATACGCAGTATTTT
CSVDGTGTDTQYF
>many|TRBJ1-5|.|15|TRBV11-2
TGTGCCAGCAGCTTAGGAGGGGGGGTCACTCAGCCCCAGCATTTT
CASSLGGGVTQPQHF
>many|TRBJ2-5|.|13|TRBV12-3/TRBV12-4
TGTGCCAGCAGTCTACAGGGCCAAGAGACCCAGTACTTC
CASSLQGQETQYF
>many|TRBJ1-5|.|17|TRBV18
TGTGCCAGCTCACCACTTCCGGGACACAATAGCAATCAGCCCCAGCATTTT
CASSPLPGHNSNQPQHF
>many|TRBJ1-1|.|15|TRBV5-1
TGCGCCAGCAGCACAACAGGGTCGGGGAACACTGAAGCTTTCTTT
CASSTTGSGNTEAFF
>.|TRBJ2-7|.|15|TRBV5-4
TGTGCCAGCAGCTTTGTGGCACAGGGAATTAAAGAGCAGTACTTC
CASSFVAQGIKEQYF
>many|TRBJ1-2|.|15|TRBV15
TGTGCCACCAGCGTCTATCGAACAGTTAACTATGGCTACACCTTC
CATSVYRTVNYGYTF
>many|TRBJ2-7|.|13|TRBV21-1
TGTGCCAGCAGCATACAAGTGGGATGCGAGCAGTACTTC
CASSIQVGCEQYF
>many|TRBJ2-7|.|13|TRBV4-2
TGTGCCAGCAGCCAAGTGGAAGGGGGCGAGCAGTACTTC
CASSQVEGGEQYF
>.|TRBJ2-5|.|14|TRBV5-4
TGTGCCAGCAGCTTGTCGGAAGTCCACGAGACCCAGTACTTC
CASSLSEVHETQYF
>.|TRBJ1-1|.|13|TRBV19
.
CASTSGGGTEAFF
>many|TRBJ2-1|TRBD2|16|TRBV14
TGTGCCAGCAGCCAAGATCCGAGCGGGGGGGCTTGGGAGCAGTTCTTC
CASSQDPSGGAWEQFF
>.|TRBJ1-1|.|13|TRBV5-1
TGCGCCAGCACCCCCCGTGGGCAGACTGAAGCTTTCTTT
CASTPRGQTEAFF
>many|TRBJ2-3|TRBD1|15|TRBV12-3/TRBV12-4
TGTGCCAGCAGTTTCGGGGACAGAAGCACAGATACGCAGTATTTT
CASSFGDRSTDTQYF
>.|TRBJ1-1|TRBD1|16|TRBV7-2
TGTGCCAGCAGCTTAGCCCGGACAGGGGAAGGGACTGAAGCTTTCTTT
CASSLARTGEGTEAFF
>many|TRBJ2-2|.|11|TRBV5-1
TGCGCCAGCTTCAACACCGGGGAGCTGTTTTTT
CASFNTGELFF
>many|TRBJ2-5|TRBD2|16|TRBV11-2
TGTGCCAGCAGCTTAGATTTGGCGGGGGTTGAAGAGACCCAGTACTTC
CASSLDLAGVEETQYF
>many|TRBJ2-1|TRBD2|14|TRBV28
TGTGCCAGCAGTTTTGAGCTAGCGGACAATGAGCAGTTCTTC
CASSFELADNEQFF
>many|TRBJ2-1|TRBD2|16|TRBV14
TGTGCCAGCAGCCCCTTGACTAGCGGGGGGGTCGATGAGCAGTTCTTC
CASSPLTSGGVDEQFF
>many|TRBJ2-5|.|14|TRBV7-2
TGTGCCAGCAGCCAGGGTCTGAACCAAGAGACCCAGTACTTC
CASSQGLNQETQYF
>.|TRBJ2-1|.|14|TRBV30
TGTGCCAGGGGCCCCGAGCTCCGGCACAATGAGCAGTTCTTC
CARGPELRHNEQFF
>many|TRBJ2-7|.|13|TRBV15
TGTGCCACCAGCAGTGCCCTAGCCTACGAGCAGTACTTC
CATSSALAYEQYF
>many|TRBJ1-1|.|14|TRBV3-1
TGTGCCAGCAGCCAAGAGGTAGGTCCACAAGAAGCTTTCTTT
CASSQEVGPQEAFF
>many|TRBJ1-2|.|14|TRBV5-6
TGTGCCAGCAGCTTGGGTTCTCATAACTATGGCTACACCTTC
CASSLGSHNYGYTF
>many|TRBJ1-2|TRBD1|15|TRBV4-3
TGCGCCAGCAGCCAAGTAACAGGGGGAAGCTATGGCTACACCTTC
CASSQVTGGSYGYTF
>many|TRBJ1-2|.|13|TRBV15
TGTGCCACCAGCAGAGAATCTGACTATGGCTACACCTTC
CATSRESDYGYTF
>many|TRBJ2-6|.|17|TRBV2
TGTGCCAGCACAAAAGCTGGCAGGGTGCTCGGGGCCAACGTCCTGACTTTC
CASTKAGRVLGANVLTF
>few|TRBJ2-6|.|14|TRBV7-9
TGTGCCAGCAGTGGTTTCTCTGGGGCCAACGTCCTGACTTTC
CASSGFSGANVLTF
>many|TRBJ2-6|.|15|TRBV27
TGTGCCAGCAGTTTATTTCTCTCTGGGGCCAACGTCCTGACTTTC
CASSLFLSGANVLTF
>few|TRBJ2-5|.|15|TRBV4-3
TGCGCCAGCAGCCAAGCCGTAGCTTCCTATGAGACCCAGTACTTC
CASSQAVASYETQYF
>few|TRBJ2-6|.|16|TRBV19
TGTGCCAGTAGTCCTTTGGGCTTTTCTGGGGCCAACGTCCTGACTTTC
CASSPLGFSGANVLTF
>few|TRBJ1-5|.|15|TRBV10-2
TGCGCCAGCAGCCTCGATAACGGGGGCAATCAGCCCCAGCATTTT
CASSLDNGGNQPQHF
>many|TRBJ2-7|TRBD1|16|TRBV4-2
TGTGCCAGCAGCCAAGGTCCCGGGACAGGGTCCTACGAGCAGTACTTC
CASSQGPGTGSYEQYF
>many|TRBJ2-1|TRBD1|13|TRBV7-6
TGTGCCAGCAGAAGTGGACAGGGCGGCGAGCAGTTCTTC
CASRSGQGGEQFF
>few|TRBJ2-1|.|14|TRBV12-3/TRBV12-4
TGTGCCAGCAGTTTGGGGACACTTGACAATGAGCAGTTCTTC
CASSLGTLDNEQFF
>many|TRBJ1-2|.|15|TRBV4-1
TGCGCCAGCAGCCTTCCCCGGGCATCGCTCTATGGCTACACCTTC
CASSLPRASLYGYTF
>many|TRBJ2-1|TRBD2|15|TRBV4-3
TGCGCCAGCAGCCAAGGGACTAGCGGAGACAATGAGCAGTTCTTC
CASSQGTSGDNEQFF
>medium-sized|TRBJ2-1|.|13|TRBV29-1
TGCAGCGTACCGGGACTGCCATCAGATGGGCAGTTCTTC
CSVPGLPSDGQFF
>many|TRBJ1-2|.|16|TRBV4-1
TGCGCCAGCAGCCAACGGAGTCGTGGCGGTAGGGAGGACTACACCTTC
CASSQRSRGGREDYTF
>many|TRBJ2-1|.|12|TRBV2
TGTGCCATCAGGGTCTCCTACAATGAGCAGTTCTTC
CAIRVSYNEQFF
>.|TRBJ2-7|.|13|TRBV7-9
TGTGCCAGCAGTACAGGGAACTCCTACGAGCAGTACTTC
CASSTGNSYEQYF
>.|TRBJ1-6|.|16|TRBV6-4
TGTGCCAGCAGTGACTCTGAGGGAACCTATAATTCACCCCTCCACTTT
CASSDSEGTYNSPLHF
>many|TRBJ2-2|.|14|TRBV20-1
TGCAGTGCTCTCACAGGGTCGGGGTCCGGGGAGCTGTTTTTT
CSALTGSGSGELFF
>many|TRBJ1-2|TRBD1|14|TRBV29-1
TGCAGCGTTGAGAGGGGGACAGTCGGCTATGGCTACACCTTC
CSVERGTVGYGYTF
>many|TRBJ2-3|TRBD2|16|TRBV9
TGTGCCAGCAGCGTAGAGGCGGGGGGATTCACAGATACGCAGTATTTT
CASSVEAGGFTDTQYF